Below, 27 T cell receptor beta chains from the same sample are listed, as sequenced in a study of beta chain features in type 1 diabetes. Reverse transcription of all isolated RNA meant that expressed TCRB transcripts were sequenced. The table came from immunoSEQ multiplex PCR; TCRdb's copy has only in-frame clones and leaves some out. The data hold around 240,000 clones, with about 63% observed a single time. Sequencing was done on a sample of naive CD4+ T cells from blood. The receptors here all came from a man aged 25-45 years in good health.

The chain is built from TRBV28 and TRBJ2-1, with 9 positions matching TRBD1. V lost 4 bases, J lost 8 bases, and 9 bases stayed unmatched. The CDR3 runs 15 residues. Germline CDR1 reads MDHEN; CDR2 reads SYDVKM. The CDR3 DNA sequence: TGTGCCAGCAGTTCACCCGGGACAGGGTCGGATGAGCAGTTCTTC. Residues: CASSSPGTGSDEQFF. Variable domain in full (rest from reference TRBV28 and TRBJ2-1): DVKVTQSSRYLVKRTGEKVFLECVQDMDHENMFWYRQDPGLGLRLIYFSYDVKMKEKGDIPEGYSVSREKKERFSLILESASTNQTSMYLCASSSPGTGSDEQFFGPGTRLTVL.

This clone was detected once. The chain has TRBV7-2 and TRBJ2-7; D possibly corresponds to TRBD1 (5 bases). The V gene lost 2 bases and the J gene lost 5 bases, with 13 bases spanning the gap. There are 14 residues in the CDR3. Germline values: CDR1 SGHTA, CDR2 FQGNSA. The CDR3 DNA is TGTGCCAGCAGCTTATGGCAGGGCCTCAACGAGCAGTACTTC. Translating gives CASSLWQGLNEQYF.

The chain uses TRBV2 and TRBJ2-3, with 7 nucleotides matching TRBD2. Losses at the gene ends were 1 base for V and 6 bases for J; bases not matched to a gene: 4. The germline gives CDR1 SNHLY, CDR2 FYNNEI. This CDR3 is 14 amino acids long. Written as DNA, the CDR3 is TGTGCCAGCAGTGAAGGTCTAGCGGAGGATACGCAGTATTTT. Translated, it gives CASSEGLAEDTQYF.

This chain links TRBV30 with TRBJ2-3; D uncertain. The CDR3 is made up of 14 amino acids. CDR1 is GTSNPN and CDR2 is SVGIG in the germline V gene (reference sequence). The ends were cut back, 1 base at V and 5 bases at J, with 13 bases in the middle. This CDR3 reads CAWSDVFLVDTQYF. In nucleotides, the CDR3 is TGTGCCTGGAGTGATGTTTTTTTGGTAGATACGCAGTATTTT.

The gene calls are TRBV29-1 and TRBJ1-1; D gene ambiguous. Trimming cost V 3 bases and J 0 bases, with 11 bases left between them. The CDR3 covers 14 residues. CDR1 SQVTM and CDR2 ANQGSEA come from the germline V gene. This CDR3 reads CSVEINRMNTEAFF. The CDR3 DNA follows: TGCAGCGTTGAGATAAACAGAATGAACACTGAAGCTTTCTTT.

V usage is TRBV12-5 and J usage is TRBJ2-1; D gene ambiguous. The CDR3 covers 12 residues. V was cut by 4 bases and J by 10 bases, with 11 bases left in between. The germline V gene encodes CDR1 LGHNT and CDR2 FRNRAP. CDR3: CASGSVGAEQFF. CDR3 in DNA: TGTGCTAGTGGTTCGGTCGGTGCAGAGCAGTTCTTC.

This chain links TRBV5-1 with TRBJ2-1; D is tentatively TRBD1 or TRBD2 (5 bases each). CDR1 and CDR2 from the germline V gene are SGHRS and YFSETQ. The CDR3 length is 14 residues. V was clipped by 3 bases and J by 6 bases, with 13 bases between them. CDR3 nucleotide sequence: TGCGCCAGCAGCTGGGACCCCAAGGCCAATGAGCAGTTCTTC. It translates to CASSWDPKANEQFF.

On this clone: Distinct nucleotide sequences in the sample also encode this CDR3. The CDR3 loop reads CSVVGLTYNEQFF. The CDR3 DNA reads as TGCAGCGTTGTGGGGCTCACCTACAATGAGCAGTTCTTC. The chain is built from TRBV29-1 and TRBJ2-1; D possibly corresponds to TRBD1 (5 bases). Germline V gene data show CDR1 as SQVTM and CDR2 as ANQGSEA. V lost 4 bases to trimming and J lost 2 bases, with 9 bases between them. The CDR3 totals 13 residues.

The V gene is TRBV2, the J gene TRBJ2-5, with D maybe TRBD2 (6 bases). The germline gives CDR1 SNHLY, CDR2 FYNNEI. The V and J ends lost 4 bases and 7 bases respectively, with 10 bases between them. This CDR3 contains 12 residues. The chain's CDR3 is CASSVGEVTQYF. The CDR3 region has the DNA TGTGCCAGCAGTGTCGGGGAGGTGACCCAGTACTTC.

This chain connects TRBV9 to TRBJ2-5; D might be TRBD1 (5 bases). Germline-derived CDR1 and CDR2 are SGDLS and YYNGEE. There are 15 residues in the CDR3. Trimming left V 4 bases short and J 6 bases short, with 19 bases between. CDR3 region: CASSPERQPTQTQYF. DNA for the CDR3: TGTGCCAGCAGCCCAGAGAGACAGCCAACACAGACCCAGTACTTC.

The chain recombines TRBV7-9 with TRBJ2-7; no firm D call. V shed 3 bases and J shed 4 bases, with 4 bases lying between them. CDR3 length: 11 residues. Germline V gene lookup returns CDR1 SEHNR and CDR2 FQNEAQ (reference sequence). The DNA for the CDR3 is TGTGCCAGCAGCTTGAAGTACGAGCAGTACTTC. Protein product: CASSLKYEQYF.

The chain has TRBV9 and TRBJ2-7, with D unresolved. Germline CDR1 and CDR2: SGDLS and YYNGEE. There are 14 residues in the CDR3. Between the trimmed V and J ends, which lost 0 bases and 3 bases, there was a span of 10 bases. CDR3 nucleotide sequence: TGTGCCAGCAGCGTAGGCCCGGAAGGCTACGAGCAGTACTTC. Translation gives CASSVGPEGYEQYF.

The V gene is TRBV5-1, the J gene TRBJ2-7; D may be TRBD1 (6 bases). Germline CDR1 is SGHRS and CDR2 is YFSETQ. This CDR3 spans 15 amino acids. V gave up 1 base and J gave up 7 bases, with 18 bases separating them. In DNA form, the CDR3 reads TGCGCCAGCAGCTTGCCCCGTGCAGGGGTCTCGGAGCAGTACTTC. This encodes CASSLPRAGVSEQYF.

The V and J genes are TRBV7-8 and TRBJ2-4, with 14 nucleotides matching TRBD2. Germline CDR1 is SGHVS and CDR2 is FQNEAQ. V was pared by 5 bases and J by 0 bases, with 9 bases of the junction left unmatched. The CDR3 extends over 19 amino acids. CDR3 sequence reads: CASSPSPGTSGGAKNIQYF. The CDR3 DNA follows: TGTGCCAGCAGCCCTAGTCCCGGGACTAGCGGGGGAGCCAAAAACATTCAGTACTTC.

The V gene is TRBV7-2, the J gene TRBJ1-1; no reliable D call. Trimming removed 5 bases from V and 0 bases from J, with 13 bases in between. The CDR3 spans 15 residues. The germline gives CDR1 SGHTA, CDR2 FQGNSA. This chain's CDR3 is CASSTVPRVNTEAFF. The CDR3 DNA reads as TGTGCCAGCAGCACAGTGCCACGGGTGAACACTGAAGCTTTCTTT.

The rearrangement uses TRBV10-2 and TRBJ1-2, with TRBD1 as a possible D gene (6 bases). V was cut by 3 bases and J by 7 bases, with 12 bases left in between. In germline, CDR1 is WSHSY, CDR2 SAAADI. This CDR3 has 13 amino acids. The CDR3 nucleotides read TGCGCCAGCAGTGACAGGGGATCGGTTGGCTACACCTTC. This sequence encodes CASSDRGSVGYTF.

The CDR3 sequence is CASSPWRNEQFF. The CDR3 coding sequence is TGTGCCAGCAGCCCCTGGCGGAATGAGCAGTTCTTC. V usage is TRBV7-9 and J usage is TRBJ2-1; no clear D. CDR1 and CDR2 from the germline V gene are SEHNR and FQNEAQ (reference sequence). V lost 5 bases and J 7 bases, leaving 9 bases between the germline ends. This CDR3 has 12 residues.

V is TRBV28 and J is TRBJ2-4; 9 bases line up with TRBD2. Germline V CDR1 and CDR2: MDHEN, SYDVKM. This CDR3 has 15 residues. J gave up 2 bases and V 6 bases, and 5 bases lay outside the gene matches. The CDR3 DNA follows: TGTGCCAGCAGCCGTAGCGGGAGTTCCAAAAACATTCAGTACTTC. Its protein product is CASSRSGSSKNIQYF.

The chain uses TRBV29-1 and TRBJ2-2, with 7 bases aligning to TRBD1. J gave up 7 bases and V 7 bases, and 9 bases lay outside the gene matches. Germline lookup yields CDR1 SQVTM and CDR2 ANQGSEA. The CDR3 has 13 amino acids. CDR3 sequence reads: CSAGRGLGGELFF. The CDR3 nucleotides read TGCAGCGCGGGAAGGGGGCTTGGCGGGGAGCTGTTTTTT.

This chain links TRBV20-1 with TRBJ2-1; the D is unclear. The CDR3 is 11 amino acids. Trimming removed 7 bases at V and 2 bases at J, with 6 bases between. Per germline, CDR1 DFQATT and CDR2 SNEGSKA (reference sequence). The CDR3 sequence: CSGATYNEQFF. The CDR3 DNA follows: TGCAGTGGAGCTACCTACAATGAGCAGTTCTTC.

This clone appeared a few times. The CDR3 is CSTGQGGSGEQYF. CDR3 coding DNA: TGCAGCACCGGACAGGGGGGAAGCGGGGAGCAGTACTTC. V gene TRBV29-1 combines with J gene TRBJ2-7; 10 bases are a match to TRBD1. Germline CDR1 SQVTM, CDR2 ANQGSEA. CDR3 size: 13 residues. Losses at the gene ends were 8 bases for V and 7 bases for J; bases not matched to a gene: 11.

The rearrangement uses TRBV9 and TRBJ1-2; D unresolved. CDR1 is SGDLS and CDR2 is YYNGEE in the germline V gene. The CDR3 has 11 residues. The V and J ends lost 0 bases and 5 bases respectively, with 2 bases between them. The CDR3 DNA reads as TGTGCCAGCAGCGTAGGGTATGGCTACACCTTC. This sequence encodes CASSVGYGYTF. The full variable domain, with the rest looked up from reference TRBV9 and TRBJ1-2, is DSGVTQTPKHLITATGQRVTLRCSPRSGDLSVYWYQQSLDQGLQFLIQYYNGEERAKGNILERFSAQQFPDLHSELNLSSLELGDSALYFCASSVGYGYTFGSGTRLTVV.

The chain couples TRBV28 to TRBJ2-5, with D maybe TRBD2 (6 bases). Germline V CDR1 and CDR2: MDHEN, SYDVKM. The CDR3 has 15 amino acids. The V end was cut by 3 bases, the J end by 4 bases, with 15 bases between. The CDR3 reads CASSLGLTPAETQYF. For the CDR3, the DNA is TGTGCCAGCAGTTTGGGACTGACACCCGCAGAGACCCAGTACTTC.

The CDR3 DNA follows: TGCGCCAGCAGCTTGGAAGGTTCAAGGGAGACCCAGTACTTC. This gives the protein CASSLEGSRETQYF. This chain joins TRBV5-1 and TRBJ2-5; D not certain. The germline V gene has CDR1 SGHRS and CDR2 YFSETQ. This CDR3 spans 14 amino acids. V was trimmed by 0 bases and J by 5 bases, leaving 11 bases between them. Filled out from reference TRBV5-1 and TRBJ2-5, the complete variable domain reads KAGVTQTPRYLIKTRGQQVTLSCSPISGHRSVSWYQQTPGQGLQFLFEYFSETQRNKGNFPGRFSGRQFSNSRSEMNVSTLELGDSALYLCASSLEGSRETQYFGPGTRLLVL.

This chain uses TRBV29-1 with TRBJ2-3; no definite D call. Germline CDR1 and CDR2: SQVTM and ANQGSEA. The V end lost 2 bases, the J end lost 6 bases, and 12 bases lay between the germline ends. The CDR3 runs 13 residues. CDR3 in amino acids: CSVETAGGDTQYF. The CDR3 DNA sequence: TGCAGCGTTGAAACTGCCGGTGGGGATACGCAGTATTTT.

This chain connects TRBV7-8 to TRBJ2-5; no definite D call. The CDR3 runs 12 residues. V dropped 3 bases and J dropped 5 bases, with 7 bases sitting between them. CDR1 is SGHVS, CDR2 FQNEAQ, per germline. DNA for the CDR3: TGTGCCAGCAGCTTCAGTGGGGAGACCCAGTACTTC. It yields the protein CASSFSGETQYF.

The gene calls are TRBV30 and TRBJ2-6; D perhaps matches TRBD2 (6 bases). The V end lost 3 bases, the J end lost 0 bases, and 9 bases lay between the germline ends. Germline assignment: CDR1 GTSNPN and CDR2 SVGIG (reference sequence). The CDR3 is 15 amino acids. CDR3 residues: CAWSPGVSGANVLTF. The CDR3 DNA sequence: TGTGCCTGGAGCCCGGGGGTCTCTGGGGCCAACGTCCTGACTTTC.